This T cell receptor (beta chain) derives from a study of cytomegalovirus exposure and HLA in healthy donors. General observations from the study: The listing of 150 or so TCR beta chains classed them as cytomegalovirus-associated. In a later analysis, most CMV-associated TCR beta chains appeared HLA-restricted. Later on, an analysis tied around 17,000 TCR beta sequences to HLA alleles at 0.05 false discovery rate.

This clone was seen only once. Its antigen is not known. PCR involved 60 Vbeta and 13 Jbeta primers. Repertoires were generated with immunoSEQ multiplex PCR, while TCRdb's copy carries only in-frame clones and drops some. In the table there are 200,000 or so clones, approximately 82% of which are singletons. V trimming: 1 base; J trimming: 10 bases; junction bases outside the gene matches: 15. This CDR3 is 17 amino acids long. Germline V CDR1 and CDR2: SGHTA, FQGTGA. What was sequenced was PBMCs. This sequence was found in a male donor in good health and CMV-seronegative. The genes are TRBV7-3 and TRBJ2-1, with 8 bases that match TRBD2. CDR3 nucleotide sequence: TGTGCCAGCAGCTTAATCCGAAAGAGCGGGAGTTTTCGGGAGCAGTTCTTC. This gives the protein CASSLIRKSGSFREQFF.